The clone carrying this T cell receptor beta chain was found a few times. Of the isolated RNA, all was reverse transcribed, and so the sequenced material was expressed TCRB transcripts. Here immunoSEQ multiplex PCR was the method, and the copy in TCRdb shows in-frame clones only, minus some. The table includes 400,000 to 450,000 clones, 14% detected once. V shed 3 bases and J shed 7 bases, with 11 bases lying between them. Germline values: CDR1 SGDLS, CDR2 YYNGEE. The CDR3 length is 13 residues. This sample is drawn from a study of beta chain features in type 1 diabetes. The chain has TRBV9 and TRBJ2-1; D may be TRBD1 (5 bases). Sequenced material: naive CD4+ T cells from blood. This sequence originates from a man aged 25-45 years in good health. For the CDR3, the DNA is TGTGCCAGCAGCGACAAATCAGGGAATGAGCAGTTCTTC. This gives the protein CASSDKSGNEQFF. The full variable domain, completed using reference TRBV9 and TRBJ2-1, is DSGVTQTPKHLITATGQRVTLRCSPRSGDLSVYWYQQSLDQGLQFLIQYYNGEERAKGNILERFSAQQFPDLHSELNLSSLELGDSALYFCASSDKSGNEQFFGPGTRLTVL.